These T cell receptor beta chains were read from a single sample in a study of T cell responses to AZD1222 COVID-19 vaccine. Profiled with immunoSEQ multiplex PCR; TCRdb holds only in-frame clones, not every one. Of about 100,000 clones listed, about 87% are singletons. Here the sequenced sample was peripheral blood, taken on day 0 of MenACWY control vaccination. Receptor source: an adult in good health. Each CDR3 is given with its conserved first and last residue. Each record gives: clone size, D gene, J gene, V gene, CDR3 protein, CDR3 DNA. The D gene is left open where the match is weak. The size of a clone is reported for some rows only, either as once, few or many, or as a class for expanded clones.

clone size: -
D gene: -
J gene: TRBJ1-1
V gene: TRBV19
CDR3 protein: CASSIQGGRRVNTEAFF
CDR3 DNA: TGTGCCAGTAGTATCCAGGGTGGACGCCGAGTGAACACTGAAGCTTTCTTT

clone size: -
D gene: -
J gene: TRBJ2-3
V gene: TRBV11-1
CDR3 protein: CASSFYDGPRTDTQYF
CDR3 DNA: TGTGCCAGCAGCTTCTATGACGGTCCCCGGACAGATACGCAGTATTTT

clone size: -
D gene: -
J gene: TRBJ2-5
V gene: TRBV5-1
CDR3 protein: CASTPGGLGQETQYF
CDR3 DNA: TGCGCCAGCACCCCCGGGGGGCTCGGCCAAGAGACCCAGTACTTC

clone size: -
D gene: -
J gene: TRBJ1-5
V gene: TRBV7-2
CDR3 protein: CASSLRWGRNQPQHF
CDR3 DNA: TGTGCCAGCAGCCTACGATGGGGCAGAAATCAGCCCCAGCATTTT

clone size: -
D gene: -
J gene: TRBJ1-1
V gene: TRBV3-1/TRBV3-2
CDR3 protein: CASSQVQANTEAFF
CDR3 DNA: TGTGCCAGCAGCCAGGTGCAAGCGAACACTGAAGCTTTCTTT

clone size: once
D gene: -
J gene: TRBJ2-7
V gene: TRBV18
CDR3 protein: CASSPGASSYEQYF
CDR3 DNA: TGTGCCAGCTCACCGGGGGCCAGCAGCTACGAGCAGTACTTC

clone size: -
D gene: -
J gene: TRBJ1-5
V gene: TRBV3-1/TRBV3-2
CDR3 protein: CASSRDGAGNQPQHF
CDR3 DNA: TGTGCCAGCAGCAGGGACGGGGCGGGCAATCAGCCCCAGCATTTT

clone size: -
D gene: TRBD1
J gene: TRBJ2-2
V gene: TRBV7-2
CDR3 protein: CASSPTGGITGELFF
CDR3 DNA: TGTGCCAGCAGCCCGACAGGGGGCATCACCGGGGAGCTGTTTTTT

clone size: -
D gene: TRBD1
J gene: TRBJ2-3
V gene: TRBV9
CDR3 protein: CASSLDRGLTDTQYF
CDR3 DNA: TGTGCCAGCAGCCTCGACAGGGGGCTCACAGATACGCAGTATTTT

clone size: -
D gene: -
J gene: TRBJ1-6
V gene: TRBV2
CDR3 protein: CASRYTGMTYNSPLHF
CDR3 DNA: TGTGCCAGCAGATATACAGGGATGACCTATAATTCACCCCTCCACTTT

clone size: -
D gene: -
J gene: TRBJ1-2
V gene: TRBV6-5
CDR3 protein: CASRRTVNYGYTF
CDR3 DNA: TGTGCCAGCAGACGGACGGTTAACTATGGCTACACCTTC

clone size: once
D gene: -
J gene: TRBJ1-4
V gene: TRBV11-2
CDR3 protein: CASSFQGSSNEKLFF
CDR3 DNA: TGTGCCAGCAGCTTCCAGGGATCGAGTAATGAAAAACTGTTTTTT

clone size: -
D gene: TRBD1
J gene: TRBJ2-7
V gene: TRBV3-1/TRBV3-2
CDR3 protein: CASSPDREDEQYF
CDR3 DNA: TGTGCCAGCAGCCCGGACAGGGAGGACGAGCAGTACTTC

clone size: few
D gene: TRBD2
J gene: TRBJ2-3
V gene: TRBV6-2/TRBV6-3
CDR3 protein: CASSYPIPSGGLLGDTQYF
CDR3 DNA: TGTGCCAGCAGTTACCCAATTCCTAGCGGGGGCTTACTGGGAGATACGCAGTATTTT

clone size: -
D gene: TRBD1
J gene: TRBJ1-2
V gene: TRBV5-1
CDR3 protein: CASSWDRGNGYTF
CDR3 DNA: TGCGCCAGCAGCTGGGACAGGGGCAATGGCTACACCTTC

clone size: -
D gene: -
J gene: TRBJ1-2
V gene: TRBV6-1
CDR3 protein: CASSEGGVNYGYTF
CDR3 DNA: TGTGCCAGCAGTGAAGGGGGGGTTAACTATGGCTACACCTTC

clone size: -
D gene: -
J gene: TRBJ1-5
V gene: TRBV5-1
CDR3 protein: CASSLGPEGTQPQHF
CDR3 DNA: TGCGCCAGCAGCTTGGGTCCGGAGGGCACCCAGCCCCAGCATTTT

clone size: -
D gene: -
J gene: TRBJ1-1
V gene: TRBV7-3
CDR3 protein: CASSLQANTEAFF
CDR3 DNA: TGTGCCAGCAGCTTGCAGGCTAACACTGAAGCTTTCTTT

clone size: -
D gene: TRBD1
J gene: TRBJ2-1
V gene: TRBV6-5
CDR3 protein: CASSLGQAHNEQFF
CDR3 DNA: TGTGCCAGCAGCTTGGGACAGGCACACAATGAGCAGTTCTTC

clone size: -
D gene: TRBD1
J gene: TRBJ1-5
V gene: TRBV29-1
CDR3 protein: CSVAEQGYSNQPQHF
CDR3 DNA: TGCAGCGTTGCCGAACAGGGGTATAGCAATCAGCCCCAGCATTTT

clone size: -
D gene: TRBD2
J gene: TRBJ2-2
V gene: TRBV28
CDR3 protein: CASRQPGLAGGGELFF
CDR3 DNA: TGTGCCAGCAGACAACCGGGACTAGCGGGGGGCGGGGAGCTGTTTTTT

clone size: -
D gene: -
J gene: TRBJ1-2
V gene: TRBV11-2
CDR3 protein: CASSPGRSPANYGYTF
CDR3 DNA: TGTGCCAGCAGCCCCGGGAGGTCCCCAGCTAACTATGGCTACACCTTC

clone size: few
D gene: -
J gene: TRBJ1-1
V gene: TRBV29-1
CDR3 protein: CSVSEGKNTEAFF
CDR3 DNA: TGCAGCGTGTCCGAAGGGAAGAACACTGAAGCTTTCTTT

clone size: -
D gene: TRBD2
J gene: TRBJ2-3
V gene: TRBV2
CDR3 protein: CASRPLAGASGDTQYF
CDR3 DNA: TGTGCCAGCAGGCCTTTAGCGGGGGCCTCCGGGGATACGCAGTATTTT

clone size: -
D gene: -
J gene: TRBJ1-4
V gene: TRBV28
CDR3 protein: CASSKEAEKLFF
CDR3 DNA: TGTGCCAGCAGTAAGGAAGCGGAAAAACTGTTTTTT

clone size: -
D gene: -
J gene: TRBJ1-1
V gene: TRBV21-1
CDR3 protein: CASSPYSWTASSQNTEAFF
CDR3 DNA: TGTGCCAGCAGCCCCTACTCCTGGACAGCCTCAAGTCAGAACACTGAAGCTTTCTTT

clone size: -
D gene: -
J gene: TRBJ1-3
V gene: TRBV9
CDR3 protein: CASSVRRGSSIYF
CDR3 DNA: TGTGCCAGCAGCGTTCGTCGGGGATCCTCCATATATTTT

clone size: -
D gene: -
J gene: TRBJ1-6
V gene: TRBV7-2
CDR3 protein: CATSLASNSPLHF
CDR3 DNA: TGTGCCACCTCGCTAGCTTCTAATTCACCCCTCCACTTT

clone size: -
D gene: TRBD1
J gene: TRBJ1-1
V gene: TRBV19
CDR3 protein: CASGGQVGGAFF
CDR3 DNA: TGTGCCAGTGGGGGACAGGTCGGGGGAGCTTTCTTT

clone size: -
D gene: TRBD1
J gene: TRBJ2-6
V gene: TRBV20-1
CDR3 protein: CSASPPPGQGAAGANVLTF
CDR3 DNA: TGCAGTGCTAGTCCCCCGCCGGGACAGGGGGCGGCTGGGGCCAACGTCCTGACTTTC

clone size: -
D gene: -
J gene: TRBJ1-3
V gene: TRBV27
CDR3 protein: CASSPTDGNTIYF
CDR3 DNA: TGTGCCAGCAGCCCTACTGATGGAAACACCATATATTTT

clone size: -
D gene: -
J gene: TRBJ2-7
V gene: TRBV28
CDR3 protein: CASTPKVTAYEQYF
CDR3 DNA: TGTGCCAGCACCCCCAAGGTAACCGCCTACGAGCAGTACTTC